This T cell receptor beta chain was sequenced for a study of cytomegalovirus exposure and HLA in healthy donors. The PCR made use of 60 Vbeta and 13 Jbeta primers. Here immunoSEQ multiplex PCR was the method, and the copy in TCRdb shows in-frame clones only, minus some. In the table there are 110,000 or so clones, approximately 83% of which are singletons. Remarks on this clone: Its specificity is not known. The junction and the germline gene differ at one end; a read error may be behind it.

The CDR3 extends over 11 amino acids. From germline, CDR1 is DFQATT and CDR2 SNEGSKA (reference sequence). Study-level findings and limits: Later genetic work tied a missense DCLRE1C variant to beta-chain V and J trimming. Reports indicated that the classifier achieved high specificity and sensitivity in diagnosing cytomegalovirus status.

This chain uses TRBV20-1 with TRBJ2-3, with 7 nucleotides matching TRBD2. The sequencing input was PBMCs. This receptor was taken from a woman between 18 and 29 years old in good health and CMV-seronegative. In nucleotides, the CDR3 is TGCAGTGCTAGTTCGCCTAGCGGCTTGTGTTTT. Its protein product is CSASSPSGLCF.